Following are 29 T cell receptor beta chains from one sample sequenced in a study of regulatory T cells in long-lasting Graves disease (dated by TCRdb to 2020 to 2023). The label giving this sample's time point can be read as: newly diagnosed GD, antithyroid drugs for less than 3 months. For both TCR sequencing and RNA sequencing, RNA was extracted from PBMCs in TRIzol. Library preparation used multiplex PCR. Sequencing took place on an Illumina HiSeq 4000. CDR3 regions were amplified by Arm-PCR with iRepertoire HTBI primers to construct TCR beta libraries. The raw public data were reprocessed by TCRdb itself: fastp quality trimming at Q25, MiXCR clonotype calling, in-frame beta chains only. Entries are consolidated by CDR3 protein sequence, retaining the most common genes and DNA. The sample table holds approximately 480,000 distinct CDR3 sequences, of which 15% to 20% were seen once. Of the sample, 12% is held by the ten largest clones.

The same sample was also studied in work on T cells in Graves' hyperthyroidism and ophthalmopathy.

The sequencing here drew on peripheral blood mononuclear cells (PBMCs), taken at new diagnosis, from a patient treated with antithyroid drugs. Every receptor here comes from a man aged 40-49 years with Graves disease. Donor details come from another sample of the same person, matched by shared clones.

The chain joins TRBV12-3 or TRBV12-4 to TRBJ1-4; D is unresolved. The CDR3 is 14 amino acids. V lost 3 bases and J 2 bases, leaving 7 bases between the germline ends. CDR3 amino acids: CASSFGVTNEKLFF. CDR3 nucleotide sequence: TGTGCCAGCAGTTTTGGGGTTACTAATGAAAAACTGTTTTTT.

This clonotype occurred many times. The rearrangement links TRBV28 to TRBJ2-1; no reliable D call. CDR1 is MDHEN, CDR2 SYDVKM, per germline. The CDR3 is made up of 16 amino acids. The V end lost 2 bases, the J end lost 9 bases, and 20 bases lay between the germline ends. The CDR3 spells CASSLGIPPIGSEQFF. CDR3 coding DNA: TGTGCCAGCAGTTTAGGGATACCGCCAATTGGTAGTGAGCAGTTCTTC.

The chain employs TRBV2 and TRBJ2-1; 13 bases are shared with TRBD2. The trim removed 7 bases at V and 6 bases at J, leaving 3 bases unmatched. CDR1 and CDR2 (germline): SNHLY, FYNNEI. The CDR3 extends over 14 amino acids. CDR3 in amino acids: CASTGTSGTNEQFF. As DNA, the CDR3 is TGTGCCAGCACCGGGACTAGCGGGACCAATGAGCAGTTCTTC.

This clonotype showed up many times. V is TRBV28 and J is TRBJ1-5; D uncertain. Trimming shortened V by 1 base and J by 0 bases, and 10 bases separated the two germline ends. The germline V gene has CDR1 MDHEN and CDR2 SYDVKM. This CDR3 has 16 amino acids. The CDR3 DNA reads as TGTGCCAGCAGTTTATTACGGACTGCTAGCAATCAGCCCCAGCATTTT. Translation: CASSLLRTASNQPQHF.

This clonotype appeared many times. This chain joins TRBV12-3 or TRBV12-4 and TRBJ2-5, with 14 bases identical to TRBD2. This CDR3 region has 16 residues. With V trimmed by 6 bases and J by 1 base, 4 bases remained unmatched. The CDR3 reads CASRGTSGGLQETQYF. DNA of the CDR3: TGTGCCAGCAGGGGGACTAGCGGGGGACTCCAAGAGACCCAGTACTTC.

This clonotype has at least ten counts. The chain has TRBV27 and TRBJ1-6; TRBD1 is a possible D gene (6 bases). The CDR3 spans 16 residues. V lost 0 bases and J 7 bases, leaving 13 bases between the germline ends. In germline, CDR1 is MNHEY, CDR2 SMNVEV (reference sequence). CDR3 bases: TGTGCCAGCAGTTTATCGGTGGGGGCGAACAATTCACCCCTCCACTTT. Amino acid sequence: CASSLSVGANNSPLHF.

Many counts were recorded for this clonotype. The chain employs TRBV5-1 and TRBJ2-7; 13 positions match TRBD2. Looked up from germline, CDR1 is SGHRS and CDR2 is YFSETQ. The V segment lost 4 bases and the J segment 2 bases; nucleotides outside the gene matches: 3. There are 15 residues in the CDR3. The CDR3 loop is CASSMGLAGTYEQYF. CDR3 bases: TGCGCCAGCAGCATGGGACTAGCGGGAACCTACGAGCAGTACTTC.

Worth noting for this clonotype: It may be a read error: a sequence one base away is much more abundant. This chain joins TRBV11-3 and TRBJ2-7, with 7 bases matching TRBD2. Trimming removed 2 bases from V and 6 bases from J; junction bases left unmatched: 13. The CDR3 is 16 residues long. CDR1 is SGHNT and CDR2 is YENEEA in the germline V gene. CDR3 coding DNA: TGTGCCAGCAGCTTATTAGTTCGTCGGGGGAGGGGCGAGCAGTACTTC. This gives the protein CASSLLVRRGRGEQYF.

Comment on this clonotype: This clone may be a read error of a much larger clone one base away. CDR3: CACSFTGLSYEQYF. For the CDR3, the DNA is TGTGCCTGCAGCTTTACAGGTCTCTCCTACGAGCAGTACTTC. The V gene is TRBV7-9, the J gene TRBJ2-7; D may be TRBD1 (5 bases). Germline V lookup: CDR1 SEHNR, CDR2 FQNEAQ (reference sequence). The CDR3 length is 14 residues.

This clonotype was seen many times. CDR3 DNA sequence: TGTGCCAGCAGGACGAGGGGGACAGGGGGTAATAATGAGCAGTTCTTC. It translates to CASRTRGTGGNNEQFF. This chain connects TRBV6-2 or TRBV6-3 to TRBJ2-1; TRBD1 aligns across 11 bases. Per germline, CDR1 MNHEY and CDR2 SVGEGT. The V segment lost 6 bases and the J segment 7 bases; nucleotides outside the gene matches: 11. The CDR3 is 16 residues long.

The rearrangement joins TRBV12-3 or TRBV12-4 to TRBJ2-2; 10 positions match TRBD2. The V and J ends lost 1 base and 7 bases, in that order; junction bases with no gene match: 0. CDR3 length: 14 residues. The DNA for the CDR3 is TGTGCCAGCAGTTTAGGGACTAGCGGCGGGGAGCTGTTTTTT. As protein: CASSLGTSGGELFF.

Many counts were recorded for this clonotype. The chain combines TRBV20-1 with TRBJ2-1; a possible D gene is TRBD2 (6 bases). Germline values: CDR1 DFQATT, CDR2 SNEGSKA (reference sequence). V lost 0 bases, J lost 7 bases, and 16 bases lay in between. The CDR3 covers 15 residues. The CDR3 coding sequence is TGCAGTGCTAGAGATCTCCCAACTAGCTTGAATGAGCAGTTCTTC. Amino acids: CSARDLPTSLNEQFF.

In its sample, this clonotype was seen many times. V is TRBV12-3 or TRBV12-4 and J is TRBJ2-7, with 7 nucleotides matching TRBD1. CDR3 length: 13 residues. With V trimmed by 4 bases and J by 6 bases, 6 bases remained unmatched. The DNA for the CDR3 is TGTGCCAGCAGTTCATCGACAGGGAGCGAGCAGTACTTC. Translating gives CASSSSTGSEQYF.

This clonotype was detected ten times or more. This chain links TRBV14 with TRBJ2-3; D gene ambiguous. CDR1 is SGHDN and CDR2 is FVKESK in the germline V gene. The V and J ends lost 1 base and 2 bases respectively, with 10 bases between them. The length of the CDR3 is 15 residues. In DNA form, the CDR3 reads TGTGCCAGCAGCCAAGGGTTAACGGACACAGATACGCAGTATTTT. Its protein is CASSQGLTDTDTQYF. Filled out from reference TRBV14 and TRBJ2-3, the complete variable domain reads EAGVTQFPSHSVIEKGQTVTLRCDPISGHDNLYWYRRVMGKEIKFLLHFVKESKQDESGMPNNRFLAERTGGTYSTLKVQPAELEDSGVYFCASSQGLTDTDTQYFGPGTRLTVL.

Many counts were recorded for this clonotype. The V call is TRBV7-3, the J call TRBJ1-1; no clear D gene. The CDR3 is 15 amino acids. Germline values: CDR1 SGHTA, CDR2 FQGTGA. V gave up 5 bases and J gave up 0 bases, with 13 bases separating them. CDR3 nucleotides: TGTGCCAGCAGCCCCGGGAGGGATATGAACACTGAAGCTTTCTTT. Translating it yields CASSPGRDMNTEAFF.

This clonotype was observed at least ten times. This chain uses TRBV20-1 with TRBJ2-1; 16 positions agree with TRBD2. This CDR3 has 19 amino acids. Germline lookup yields CDR1 DFQATT and CDR2 SNEGSKA (reference sequence). V shed 6 bases and J 4 bases; nucleotides not matched to a gene: 15. The CDR3 spells CSAPVPGLAGGADYNEQFF. The CDR3 DNA reads as TGCAGTGCCCCCGTCCCGGGACTAGCGGGAGGGGCTGATTACAATGAGCAGTTCTTC.

This clonotype was seen many times. V usage is TRBV28 and J usage is TRBJ2-2; D is possibly TRBD1 or TRBD2 (6 bases each). Between the trimmed V and J ends, which lost 8 bases and 5 bases, there was a span of 12 bases. CDR1 is MDHEN, CDR2 SYDVKM, per germline. This CDR3 has 13 residues. Here the CDR3 DNA reads TGTGCCAGCGAACGGGGGCGGACCGGGGAGCTGTTTTTT. Amino acid sequence: CASERGRTGELFF.

This clonotype was observed many times. The chain links TRBV29-1 to TRBJ2-2; D is perhaps TRBD2 (5 bases). CDR3 size: 14 residues. V was shortened by 4 bases and J by 2 bases, with 11 bases between the two germline ends. The germline V gene has CDR1 SQVTM and CDR2 ANQGSEA. The CDR3 DNA sequence: TGCAGCGTTGCCACGGGGATCAACACCGGGGAGCTGTTTTTT. Protein: CSVATGINTGELFF.

In its sample, this clonotype was seen many times. An end of the junction does not agree with germline; a read error may underlie this. This chain connects TRBV3-1 to TRBJ2-2; D may be TRBD1 (6 bases). From germline, CDR1 is LGHDT and CDR2 YNNKEL (reference sequence). The CDR3 contains 14 residues. The CDR3 DNA reads TGTGCCAGCAGCGACGGACAGATCACCGGAGAGCTGTTTTTT. Amino acid sequence: CASSDGQITGELFF. The variable domain in full, with the rest retrieved from reference TRBV3-1 and TRBJ2-2, is DTAVSQTPKYLVTQMGNDKSIKCEQNLGHDTMYWYKQDSKKFLKIMFSYNNKELIINETVPNRFSPKSPDKAHLNLHINSLELGDSAVYFCASSDGQITGELFFGEGSRLTVL.

In its sample, this clonotype was seen a few times. Given a much more abundant clone one base away, this may be a read error. Since no conserved phenylalanine or tryptophan closes the CDR3, a read error is the likely cause. The rearrangement links TRBV7-2 to TRBJ2-1, with D perhaps matching TRBD2 (5 bases). This CDR3 region has 20 residues. CDR1 is SGHTA, CDR2 FQGNSA, per germline. Deletions cut 6 bases from V and 3 bases from J, with 30 bases between. The CDR3 loop reads CASSESLDGRGSGVYNEQFL. The CDR3 nucleotides are TGTGCCAGCAGTGAGAGCCTAGACGGGCGTGGCAGCGGAGTCTACAATGAGCAGTTCCTC.

This clonotype was observed a few times. This sequence joins TRBV18 and TRBJ2-7; 9 bases fit TRBD1. V lost 3 bases, J lost 5 bases, and 5 bases stayed unmatched. CDR1 is KGHSH and CDR2 is LQKENI in the germline V gene. This CDR3 comprises 14 residues. The CDR3 spells CASSPGTGYDEQYF. DNA of the CDR3: TGTGCCAGCTCACCCGGGACAGGGTACGACGAGCAGTACTTC.

This clonotype occurred many times. The gene calls are TRBV2 and TRBJ2-1; 12 nucleotides agree with TRBD1. The CDR3 runs 15 residues. Germline values: CDR1 SNHLY, CDR2 FYNNEI. V shed 6 bases and J 4 bases; nucleotides not matched to a gene: 4. The CDR3 sequence: CASSPGQGAYNEQFF. The CDR3 DNA sequence: TGTGCCAGCAGCCCGGGACAGGGGGCTTACAATGAGCAGTTCTTC.

This clonotype was observed a handful of times. The chain joins TRBV5-6 to TRBJ2-1, with a possible D match to TRBD2 (6 bases). Germline V gene data show CDR1 as SGHDT and CDR2 as YYEEEE. The CDR3 has 16 amino acids. Trimming cost V 4 bases and J 6 bases, with 20 bases left between them. The CDR3: CASSAWPLGGGNEQFF. The CDR3 DNA sequence: TGTGCCAGCAGCGCTTGGCCCCTGGGGGGAGGCAATGAGCAGTTCTTC. The full variable domain, its missing parts supplied by reference TRBV5-6 and TRBJ2-1, is DAGVTQSPTHLIKTRGQQVTLRCSPKSGHDTVSWYQQALGQGPQFIFQYYEEEERQRGNFPDRFSGHQFPNYSSELNVNALLLGDSALYLCASSAWPLGGGNEQFFGPGTRLTVL.

For this clonotype: The junction does not match germline at one end; this may be a read error. The chain is built from TRBV11-1 and TRBJ2-2; no clear D. The CDR3 length is 14 residues. CDR1 is SGHAT, CDR2 FQDESV, per germline (reference sequence). The CDR3 sequence: CASTLDHGAGELFF. The CDR3 DNA reads as TGTGCCAGCACCTTAGACCACGGAGCCGGGGAGCTGTTTTTT.

The chain has TRBV29-1 and TRBJ2-5, with TRBD1 as a possible D gene (5 bases). Germline CDR1 and CDR2: SQVTM and ANQGSEA. Trimming cost V 4 bases and J 1 base, with 10 bases left between them. CDR3 length: 13 amino acids. The CDR3 reads CSVVQGPQETQYF. The DNA for the CDR3 is TGCAGCGTTGTTCAGGGCCCCCAAGAGACCCAGTACTTC.

This clonotype was counted at least ten times. The chain couples TRBV6-1 to TRBJ2-7, with TRBD2 identical over 9 bases. Trimming cost V 6 bases and J 0 bases; bases outside gene matches: 6. This CDR3 region has 15 residues. Germline assignment: CDR1 MNHNS and CDR2 SASEGT. CDR3 coding DNA: TGTGCCAGCAGCACCAGCGGGAGGAGCTCCTACGAGCAGTACTTC. This gives the protein CASSTSGRSSYEQYF.

The chain has TRBV20-1 and TRBJ2-7; 11 bases map to TRBD2. Per the germline V gene, CDR1 is DFQATT and CDR2 is SNEGSKA (reference sequence). CDR3 size: 16 residues. The V and J ends lost 3 bases and 5 bases, in that order; junction bases with no gene match: 12. CDR3 bases: TGCAGTGCTAGCCCCTTAGCGGGAGGGCCATCGGACGAGCAGTACTTC. Amino acid sequence: CSASPLAGGPSDEQYF.

At least ten counts were recorded for this clonotype. The chain's CDR3 is CAWRRTEETQYF. The CDR3, as DNA: TGTGCCTGGAGGCGGACAGAAGAGACCCAGTACTTC. V gene TRBV30 combines with J gene TRBJ2-5, with D possibly TRBD1 on 6 matching bases. The CDR3 loop spans 12 amino acids. CDR1 and CDR2 (germline): GTSNPN, SVGIG (reference sequence). V dropped 3 bases and J dropped 3 bases, with 8 bases sitting between them.

This clonotype was counted between two and nine times. The chain employs TRBV4-1 and TRBJ2-7; TRBD2 matches 8 bases. The CDR3 totals 15 residues. Germline V gene lookup returns CDR1 MGHRA and CDR2 YSYEKL. With V trimmed by 0 bases and J by 0 bases, 1 base remained unmatched. The CDR3 sequence: CASSQEREASYEQYF. The CDR3 DNA reads as TGCGCCAGCAGCCAAGAGCGGGAGGCCTCCTACGAGCAGTACTTC.